These 5 T cell receptor beta chains were sequenced from one sample in a study of cytomegalovirus exposure and HLA in healthy donors. Amplification used 60 Vbeta primers and 13 Jbeta primers. This table comes from immunoSEQ multiplex PCR, and its TCRdb copy is limited to in-frame clones, with some not included. In the table there are around 120,000 clones, 73% of which are singletons. Sequencing was performed on PBMCs. All receptors come from a woman between 35 and 50 years old in good health and CMV-seronegative.

This clone was seen at least ten times. The rearrangement uses TRBV5-4 and TRBJ1-1; TRBD1 is a possible D gene (6 bases). The CDR3 length is 15 residues. The ends were cut back, 3 bases at V and 3 bases at J, with 15 bases in the middle. Germline CDR1 reads SGHNT; CDR2 reads YYREEE (reference sequence). In nucleotides, the CDR3 is TGTGCCAGCAGCTCGGAGCAGGGGATCGACACTGAAGCTTTCTTT. This sequence encodes CASSSEQGIDTEAFF.

V gene TRBV9 combines with J gene TRBJ1-1; no definite D call. Germline V CDR1 and CDR2: SGDLS, YYNGEE. Trimming removed 0 bases from V and 1 base from J, with 13 bases in between. The CDR3 contains 16 residues. The CDR3 loop is CASSVAGLLGNTEAFF. The CDR3 DNA follows: TGTGCCAGCAGCGTAGCAGGACTGCTCGGGAACACTGAAGCTTTCTTT. The whole variable domain, filled in from reference TRBV9 and TRBJ1-1, reads DSGVTQTPKHLITATGQRVTLRCSPRSGDLSVYWYQQSLDQGLQFLIQYYNGEERAKGNILERFSAQQFPDLHSELNLSSLELGDSALYFCASSVAGLLGNTEAFFGQGTRLTVV.

This clone was found once. The chain carries TRBV5-6 and TRBJ1-2; D not resolved. V was cut by 4 bases and J by 4 bases, with 17 bases left in between. This CDR3 comprises 15 residues. Germline CDR1 and CDR2: SGHDT and YYEEEE. CDR3 residues: CASSVLDGSFYGYTF. The CDR3 DNA follows: TGTGCCAGCAGCGTACTAGACGGGAGTTTCTATGGCTACACCTTC.

In its sample, this clone was seen once. This chain uses TRBV7-9 with TRBJ2-7, with D tentatively TRBD2 (6 bases). The germline CDR1 and CDR2 sequences are SEHNR and FQNEAQ (reference sequence). The CDR3 sequence is 14 residues long. The V and J ends lost 0 bases and 6 bases respectively, with 12 bases between them. CDR3 amino acids: CASSLAGGITEQYF. CDR3 DNA sequence: TGTGCCAGCAGCTTAGCGGGAGGCATCACCGAGCAGTACTTC.

CDR3 sequence reads: CASSFAGTPYEQYF. The CDR3 DNA follows: TGCGCCAGCAGCTTCGCAGGGACTCCCTACGAGCAGTACTTC. The chain recombines TRBV5-1 with TRBJ2-5; weak D call: TRBD2 (6 bases). The DNA end is more similar to TRBJ2-7, so the J call may be wrong. The CDR3 is 14 amino acids. In germline, CDR1 is SGHRS, CDR2 YFSETQ.